This is a list of T cell receptor beta chains from one sample in a study of T-cell memory formation after mild COVID-19. TCRdb recomputed calls from the 5' RACE reads with MiXCR, one row per CDR3 protein. The data hold approximately 410,000 distinct CDR3 sequences, with more than 20% observed a single time. Sequencing was done on a sample of PBMCs or a T cell subset sorted from them (not recorded which). The receptors originated from an adult woman who had mild COVID-19 (a few samples of this study predate the infection). Cell type and time point are not known. Each CDR3 is given with its conserved first and last residue. A D gene is named only where the DNA matches it firmly. Some rows mark clone size as missing; the rest say once, few, many or name a class of expanded clone.

TRBD1,NA,TRBJ2-7,TRBV30,TGTGCCTGGAGTCCCCGACCGACAGGGAATCCCTACGAGCAGTACTTC,CAWSPRPTGNPYEQYF
TRBD1,few,TRBJ2-7,TRBV6-6,TGTGCCAGCAGTTATGAAGGGGGCGGGCAGTACTTC,CASSYEGGGQYF
NA,once,TRBJ1-6,TRBV7-9,TGTGCCAGCAGCTTAGAGGTCAGGGAATCACCCCTCCACTTT,CASSLEVRESPLHF
TRBD2,few,TRBJ2-1,TRBV12-3/TRBV12-4,TGTGCCAGCAAGGGGCTAGCGGGGGACAATGAGCAGTTCTTC,CASKGLAGDNEQFF
NA,NA,TRBJ2-7,TRBV12-3/TRBV12-4,TGTGCCAGCACCGTGAGGGCGGGGGCGGAAAAGCAGTACTTC,CASTVRAGAEKQYF
TRBD2,NA,TRBJ2-3,TRBV3-1,TGTGCCAGCAGCCAAGATTGGGCGGGAGGTGTTAGAGATACGCAGTATTTT,CASSQDWAGGVRDTQYF
NA,NA,TRBJ2-3,TRBV7-2,TGTGCCAGCCTATTTCGGGGGGCCTACACAGATACGCAGTATTTT,CASLFRGAYTDTQYF
NA,NA,TRBJ2-7,TRBV7-2,TGTGCCAGCAGCTTAGAGGTCTCCTACGAGCAGTACTTC,CASSLEVSYEQYF
TRBD2,many,TRBJ2-7,TRBV3-1,TGTGCCAGCAGCCAAGTAGCGGGAGGCCCTGCGGAGCAGTACTTC,CASSQVAGGPAEQYF
NA,NA,TRBJ2-3,TRBV20-1,TGCAGTGCCTCGTTAGATACGCAGTATTTT,CSASLDTQYF
TRBD2,NA,TRBJ2-3,TRBV9,TGTGCCAGCAGCCCCACTAGGACTAGCGGGGCCACAGATACGCAGTATTTT,CASSPTRTSGATDTQYF
TRBD1,once,TRBJ1-2,TRBV15,TGTGCCACCAGCTCCCCTAGGACAGGAGCTAACTATGGCTACACCTTC,CATSSPRTGANYGYTF
TRBD1,few,TRBJ2-7,TRBV30,TGTGCCTGGAGCCGGACAGGGGCCTACGAGCAGTACTTC,CAWSRTGAYEQYF
NA,few,TRBJ2-4,TRBV12-3/TRBV12-4,TGTGCCAGCAGTTGGGCAGCCAAAAACATTCAGTACTTC,CASSWAAKNIQYF
TRBD1,NA,TRBJ1-1,TRBV7-3,TGTGCCAGCAGCTTAAGACAGGGATATGAAGCTTTCTTT,CASSLRQGYEAFF
NA,few,TRBJ2-7,TRBV20-1,TGCAGTGCTAACTGGGACGGCCATCAGTACTTC,CSANWDGHQYF
TRBD2,NA,TRBJ2-2,TRBV6-5,TGTGCCAGCAGCGAACTAGCGGGGGGTTCCGGGGAGCTGTTTTTT,CASSELAGGSGELFF
TRBD1,few,TRBJ2-2,TRBV5-1,TGCGCCAGCAGCTCGGCCCCCTCCGGGACAGGGGGAAGCACCGGGGAGCTGTTTTTT,CASSSAPSGTGGSTGELFF
TRBD1,NA,TRBJ1-5,TRBV3-1,TGTGCCAGCAGCCTAGGGACAGGGGAACAGCCCCAGCATTTT,CASSLGTGEQPQHF
NA,few,TRBJ1-1,TRBV5-1,TGTGCCAGCAGCTTGGACACGAACACTGAAGCTTTCTTT,CASSLDTNTEAFF
TRBD1,NA,TRBJ2-2,TRBV9,TGTGCCAGCAGCGAGGACAGGGGAGGGACCGGGGAGCTGTTTTTT,CASSEDRGGTGELFF
NA,NA,TRBJ1-1,TRBV5-1,TGCGCCAGCAGCTTGGTCGGGAGAATGAACACTGAAGCTTTCTTT,CASSLVGRMNTEAFF
NA,NA,TRBJ2-7,TRBV12-3/TRBV12-4,TGTGCCAGCACCCTCGGGGGTCGTTCCGAGCAGTACTTC,CASTLGGRSEQYF
NA,NA,TRBJ1-1,TRBV7-8,TGTGCCAGCAGCATCGCAGGGGAGATGAACACTGAAGCTTTCTTT,CASSIAGEMNTEAFF
NA,few,TRBJ2-7,TRBV7-8,TGTGCCAGCAATCTAGCGCTCAGCTCCTACGAGCAGTACTTC,CASNLALSSYEQYF
TRBD1,NA,TRBJ2-5,TRBV20-1,TGCAGTGCTAGACCTTCGGACAGGGGGGAGACCCAGTACTTC,CSARPSDRGETQYF
NA,few,TRBJ2-4,TRBV12-3/TRBV12-4,TGTGCCAGCAGGACGGGACGGCTAGCCAAAAACATTCAGTACTTC,CASRTGRLAKNIQYF
NA,few,TRBJ1-2,TRBV20-1,TGCAGTGCGTCTCGGGAGAGGGCCTATGGCTACACCTTC,CSASRERAYGYTF
NA,NA,TRBJ2-7,TRBV9,TGTGCCAGCAGCGTAGATTTGTCCGACGAGCAGTACTTC,CASSVDLSDEQYF
TRBD2,few,TRBJ2-1,TRBV5-1,TGCGCCAGCAGCCCGCCTAGCGGGAGGGTTAATGAGCAGTTCTTC,CASSPPSGRVNEQFF
TRBD2,NA,TRBJ2-1,TRBV3-1,TGTGCCAGCAGCCTCACGACTAGCGGGAGTATCCCTCGGTTCTTC,CASSLTTSGSIPRFF
TRBD1,NA,TRBJ1-2,TRBV5-1,TGCGCCAGCAGCTTGTCAACAGGGGTGAGCTATGGCTACACCTTC,CASSLSTGVSYGYTF
TRBD1,NA,TRBJ2-3,TRBV20-1,TGCAGTGCTTCCCTCGACAGGGGGCTCACAGATACGCAGTATTTT,CSASLDRGLTDTQYF